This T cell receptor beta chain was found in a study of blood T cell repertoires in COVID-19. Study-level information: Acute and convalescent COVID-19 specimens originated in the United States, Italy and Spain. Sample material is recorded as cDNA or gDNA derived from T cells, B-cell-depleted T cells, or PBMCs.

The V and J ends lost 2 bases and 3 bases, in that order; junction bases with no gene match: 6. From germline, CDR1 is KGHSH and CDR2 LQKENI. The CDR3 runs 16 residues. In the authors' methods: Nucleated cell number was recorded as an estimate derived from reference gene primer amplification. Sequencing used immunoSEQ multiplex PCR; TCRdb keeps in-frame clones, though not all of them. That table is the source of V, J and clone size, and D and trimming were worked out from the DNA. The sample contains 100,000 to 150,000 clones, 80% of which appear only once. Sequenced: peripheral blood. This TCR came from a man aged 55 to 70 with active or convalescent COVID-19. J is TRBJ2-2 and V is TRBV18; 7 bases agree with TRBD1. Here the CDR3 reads CASSPEGARDTGELFF. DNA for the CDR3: TGTGCCAGCTCACCAGAGGGGGCTCGGGACACCGGGGAGCTGTTTTTT.